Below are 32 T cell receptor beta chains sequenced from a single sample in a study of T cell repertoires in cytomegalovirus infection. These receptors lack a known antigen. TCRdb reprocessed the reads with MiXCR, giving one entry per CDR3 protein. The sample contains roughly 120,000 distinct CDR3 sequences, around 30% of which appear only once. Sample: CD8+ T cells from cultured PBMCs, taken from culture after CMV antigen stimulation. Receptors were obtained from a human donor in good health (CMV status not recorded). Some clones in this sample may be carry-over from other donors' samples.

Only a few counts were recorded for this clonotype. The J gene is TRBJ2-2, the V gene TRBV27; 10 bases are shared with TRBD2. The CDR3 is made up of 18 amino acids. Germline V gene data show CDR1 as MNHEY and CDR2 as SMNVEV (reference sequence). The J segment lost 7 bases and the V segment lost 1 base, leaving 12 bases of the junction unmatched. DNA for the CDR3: TGTGCCAGCAGTTTATACGTCGGAGCGGGGGGGACCGGCGGGGAGCTGTTTTTT. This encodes CASSLYVGAGGTGGELFF.

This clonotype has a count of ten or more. The CDR3 DNA reads TGTGCCAGCAGCCCGTATAGCGGGGGGAGCTCCTACAATGAGCAGTTCTTC. This sequence encodes CASSPYSGGSSYNEQFF. The chain joins TRBV7-8 to TRBJ2-1; TRBD2 aligns across 10 bases. The CDR3 consists of 17 residues. J lost 0 bases, V lost 5 bases, and 7 bases had no gene match. Germline V gene lookup returns CDR1 SGHVS and CDR2 FQNEAQ.

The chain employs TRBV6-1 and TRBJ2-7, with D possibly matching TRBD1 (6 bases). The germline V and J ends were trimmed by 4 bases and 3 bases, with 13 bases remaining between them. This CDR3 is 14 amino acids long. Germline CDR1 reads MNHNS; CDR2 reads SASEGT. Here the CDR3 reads CASSVGTLVYEQYF. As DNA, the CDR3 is TGTGCCAGCAGTGTAGGGACACTCGTCTACGAGCAGTACTTC.

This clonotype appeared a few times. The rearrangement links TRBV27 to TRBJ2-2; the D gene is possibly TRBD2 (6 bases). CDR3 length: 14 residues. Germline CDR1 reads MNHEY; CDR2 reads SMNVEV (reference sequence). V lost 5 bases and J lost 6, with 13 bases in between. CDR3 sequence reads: CASSGGGGAGELFF. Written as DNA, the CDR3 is TGTGCCAGCAGTGGGGGTGGCGGGGCCGGGGAGCTGTTTTTT.

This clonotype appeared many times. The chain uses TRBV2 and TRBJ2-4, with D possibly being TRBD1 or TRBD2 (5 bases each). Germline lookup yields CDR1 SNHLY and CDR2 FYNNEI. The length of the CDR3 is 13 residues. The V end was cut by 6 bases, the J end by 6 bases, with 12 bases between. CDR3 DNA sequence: TGTGCCAGCAGGGGGGACGGAATAAACATTCAGTACTTC. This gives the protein CASRGDGINIQYF. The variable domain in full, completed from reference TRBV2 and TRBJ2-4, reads EPEVTQTPSHQVTQMGQEVILRCVPISNHLYFYWYRQILGQKVEFLVSFYNNEISEKSEIFDDQFSVERPDGSNFTLKIRSTKLEDSAMYFCASRGDGINIQYFGAGTRLSVL.

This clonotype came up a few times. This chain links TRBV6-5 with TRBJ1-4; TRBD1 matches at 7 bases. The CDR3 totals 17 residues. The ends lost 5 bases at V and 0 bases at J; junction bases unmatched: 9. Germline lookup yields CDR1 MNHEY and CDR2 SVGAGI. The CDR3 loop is CASSLQGPIATNEKLFF. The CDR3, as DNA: TGTGCCAGCAGTCTACAGGGGCCAATTGCAACTAATGAAAAACTGTTTTTT.

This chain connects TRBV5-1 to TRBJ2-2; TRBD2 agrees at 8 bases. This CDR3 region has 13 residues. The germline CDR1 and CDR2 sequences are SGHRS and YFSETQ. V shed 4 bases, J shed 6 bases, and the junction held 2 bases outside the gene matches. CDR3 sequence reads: CASSRRGAGELFF. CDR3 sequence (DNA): TGCGCCAGCAGCCGGCGGGGGGCCGGGGAGCTGTTTTTT.

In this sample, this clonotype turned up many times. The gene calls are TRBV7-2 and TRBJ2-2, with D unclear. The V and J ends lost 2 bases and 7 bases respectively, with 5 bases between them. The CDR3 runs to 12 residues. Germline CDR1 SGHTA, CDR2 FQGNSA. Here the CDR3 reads CASSLQVGELFF. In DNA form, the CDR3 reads TGTGCCAGCAGCTTACAGGTCGGGGAGCTGTTTTTT.

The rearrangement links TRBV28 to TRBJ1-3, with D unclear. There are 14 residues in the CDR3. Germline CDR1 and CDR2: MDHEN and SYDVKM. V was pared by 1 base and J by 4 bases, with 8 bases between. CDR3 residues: CASSLSGMGNTIYF. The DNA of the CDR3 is TGTGCCAGCAGTTTATCGGGGATGGGAAACACCATATATTTT.

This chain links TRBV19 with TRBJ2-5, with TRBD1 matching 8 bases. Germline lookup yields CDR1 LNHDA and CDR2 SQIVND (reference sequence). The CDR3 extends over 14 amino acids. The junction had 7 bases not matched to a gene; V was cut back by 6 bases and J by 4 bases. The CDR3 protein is CASRPDREVETQYF. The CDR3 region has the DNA TGTGCCAGTAGACCGGACAGGGAGGTAGAGACCCAGTACTTC.

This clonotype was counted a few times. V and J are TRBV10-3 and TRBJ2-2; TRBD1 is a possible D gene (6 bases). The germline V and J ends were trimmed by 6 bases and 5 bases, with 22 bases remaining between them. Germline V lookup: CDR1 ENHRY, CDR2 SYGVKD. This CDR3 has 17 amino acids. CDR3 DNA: TGTGCCATCAGCAGGACAGTCTGGGTGAACGGGACCGGGGAGCTGTTTTTT. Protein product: CAISRTVWVNGTGELFF.

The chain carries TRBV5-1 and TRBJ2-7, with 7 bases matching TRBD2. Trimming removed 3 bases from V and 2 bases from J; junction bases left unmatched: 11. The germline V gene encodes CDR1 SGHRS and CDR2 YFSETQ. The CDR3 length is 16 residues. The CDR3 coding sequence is TGCGCCAGCAGCTGGGCTCCCGGGACTACCACCTACGAGCAGTACTTC. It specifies CASSWAPGTTTYEQYF.

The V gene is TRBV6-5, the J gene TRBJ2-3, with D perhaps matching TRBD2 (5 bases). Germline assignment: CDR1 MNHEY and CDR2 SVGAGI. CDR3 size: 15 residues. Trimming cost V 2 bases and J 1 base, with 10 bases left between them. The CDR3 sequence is CASSYRGYGTDTQYF. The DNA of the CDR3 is TGTGCCAGCAGTTACCGAGGGTACGGCACAGATACGCAGTATTTT.

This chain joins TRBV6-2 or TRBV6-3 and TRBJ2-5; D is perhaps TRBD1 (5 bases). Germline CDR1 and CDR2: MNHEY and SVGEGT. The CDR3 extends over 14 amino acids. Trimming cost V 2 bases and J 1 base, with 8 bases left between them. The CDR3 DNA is TGTGCCAGCAGTTACGGTGGGGCCCAAGAGACCCAGTACTTC. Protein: CASSYGGAQETQYF.

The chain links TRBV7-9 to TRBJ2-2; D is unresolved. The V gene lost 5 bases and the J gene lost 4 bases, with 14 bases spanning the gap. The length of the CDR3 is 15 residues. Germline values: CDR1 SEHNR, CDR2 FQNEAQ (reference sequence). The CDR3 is CASSPIQGFTGELFF. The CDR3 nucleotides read TGTGCCAGCAGCCCCATACAAGGTTTCACCGGGGAGCTGTTTTTT.

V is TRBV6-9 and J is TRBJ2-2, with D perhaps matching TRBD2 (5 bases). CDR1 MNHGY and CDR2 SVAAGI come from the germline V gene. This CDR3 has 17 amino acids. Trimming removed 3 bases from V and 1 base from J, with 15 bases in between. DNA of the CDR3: TGTGCCAGCAGTTACGTCCTTCATCGGGGGAACACCGGGGAGCTGTTTTTT. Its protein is CASSYVLHRGNTGELFF.

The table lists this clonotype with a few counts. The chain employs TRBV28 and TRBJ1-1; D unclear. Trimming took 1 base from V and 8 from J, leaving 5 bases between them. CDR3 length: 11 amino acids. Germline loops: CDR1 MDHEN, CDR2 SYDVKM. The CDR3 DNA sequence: TGTGCCAGCAGTTTATTCTTCGAAGCTTTCTTT. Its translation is CASSLFFEAFF.

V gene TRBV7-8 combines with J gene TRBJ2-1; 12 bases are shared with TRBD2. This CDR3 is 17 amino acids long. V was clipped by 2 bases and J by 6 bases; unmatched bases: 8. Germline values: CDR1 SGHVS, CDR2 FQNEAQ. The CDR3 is CASSLLAGGPEGNEQFF. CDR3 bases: TGTGCCAGCAGCTTACTAGCGGGGGGGCCGGAAGGCAATGAGCAGTTCTTC.

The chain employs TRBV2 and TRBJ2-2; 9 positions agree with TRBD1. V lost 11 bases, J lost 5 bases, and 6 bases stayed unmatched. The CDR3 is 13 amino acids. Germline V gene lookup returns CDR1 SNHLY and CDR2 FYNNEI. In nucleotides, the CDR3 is TGTGCCCTTAGGACAGGGGAAACCGGGGAGCTGTTTTTT. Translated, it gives CALRTGETGELFF.

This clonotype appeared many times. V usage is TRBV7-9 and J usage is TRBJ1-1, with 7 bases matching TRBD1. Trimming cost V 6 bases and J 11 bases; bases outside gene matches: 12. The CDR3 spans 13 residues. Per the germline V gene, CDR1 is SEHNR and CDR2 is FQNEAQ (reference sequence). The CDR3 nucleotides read TGTGCCAGCAGGCCCGGCCAGGGGGGAAACGCTTTCTTT. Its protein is CASRPGQGGNAFF.

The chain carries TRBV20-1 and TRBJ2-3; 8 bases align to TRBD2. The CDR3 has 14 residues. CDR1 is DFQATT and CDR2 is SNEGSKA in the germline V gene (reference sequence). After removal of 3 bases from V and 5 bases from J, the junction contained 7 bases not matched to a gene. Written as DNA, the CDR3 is TGCAGTGCTAGTGCTGGGACTAGTAGAGATACGCAGTATTTT. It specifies CSASAGTSRDTQYF.

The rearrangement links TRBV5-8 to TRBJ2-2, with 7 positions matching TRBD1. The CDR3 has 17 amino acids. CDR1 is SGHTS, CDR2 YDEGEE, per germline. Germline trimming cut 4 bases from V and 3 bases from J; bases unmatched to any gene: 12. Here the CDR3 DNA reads TGTGCCAGCAGCCCCGACTCGACAGGGTCCTACACCGGGGAGCTGTTTTTT. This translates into CASSPDSTGSYTGELFF. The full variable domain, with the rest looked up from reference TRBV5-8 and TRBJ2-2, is EAGVTQSPTHLIKTRGQQATLRCSPISGHTSVYWYQQALGLGLQFLLWYDEGEERNRGNFPPRFSGRQFPNYSSELNVNALELEDSALYLCASSPDSTGSYTGELFFGEGSRLTVL.

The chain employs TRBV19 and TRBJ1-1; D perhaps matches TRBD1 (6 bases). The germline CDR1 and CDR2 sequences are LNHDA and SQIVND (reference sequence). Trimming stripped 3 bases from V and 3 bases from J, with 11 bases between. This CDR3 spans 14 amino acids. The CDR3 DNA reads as TGTGCCAGTAGTATTTGGGGGCAGGACACTGAAGCTTTCTTT. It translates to CASSIWGQDTEAFF.

CDR3 bases: TGCGCCAGCAGCTTGGCGGTAGCGGGGGGGCCCTCCTACAATGAGCAGTTCTTC. This codes for CASSLAVAGGPSYNEQFF. The chain couples TRBV5-1 to TRBJ2-1, with TRBD2 matching over 11 bases. The germline CDR1 and CDR2 sequences are SGHRS and YFSETQ. The CDR3 runs to 18 residues. The V segment lost 0 bases and the J segment 0 bases; nucleotides outside the gene matches: 5.

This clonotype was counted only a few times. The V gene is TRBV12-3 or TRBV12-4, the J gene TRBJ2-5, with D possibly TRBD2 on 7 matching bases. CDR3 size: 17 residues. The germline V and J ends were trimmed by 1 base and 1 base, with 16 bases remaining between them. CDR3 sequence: CASSLGSGGPVQETQYF. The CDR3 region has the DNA TGTGCCAGCAGTTTAGGATCGGGGGGCCCGGTCCAAGAGACCCAGTACTTC.

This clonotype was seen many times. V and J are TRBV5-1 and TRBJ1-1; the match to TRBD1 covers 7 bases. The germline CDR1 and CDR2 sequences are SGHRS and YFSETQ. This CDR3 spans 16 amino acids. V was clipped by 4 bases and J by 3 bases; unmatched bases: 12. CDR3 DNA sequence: TGCGCCAGCAGCCCCACCGGGACAGAATATTACACTGAAGCTTTCTTT. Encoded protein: CASSPTGTEYYTEAFF.

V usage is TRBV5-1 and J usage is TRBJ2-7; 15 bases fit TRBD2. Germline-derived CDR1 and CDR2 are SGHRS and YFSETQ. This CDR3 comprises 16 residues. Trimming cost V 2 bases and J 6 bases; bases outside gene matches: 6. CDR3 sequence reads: CASSFRTSGGALEQYF. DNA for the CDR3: TGCGCCAGCAGCTTCCGGACTAGCGGGGGGGCACTCGAGCAGTACTTC.

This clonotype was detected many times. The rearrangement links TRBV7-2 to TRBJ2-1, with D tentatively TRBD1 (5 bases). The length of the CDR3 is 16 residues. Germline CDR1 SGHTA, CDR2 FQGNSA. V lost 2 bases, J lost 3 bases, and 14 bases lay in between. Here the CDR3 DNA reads TGTGCCAGCAGCTTAAGAGTCAGGGTAGACTACAATGAGCAGTTCTTC. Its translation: CASSLRVRVDYNEQFF.

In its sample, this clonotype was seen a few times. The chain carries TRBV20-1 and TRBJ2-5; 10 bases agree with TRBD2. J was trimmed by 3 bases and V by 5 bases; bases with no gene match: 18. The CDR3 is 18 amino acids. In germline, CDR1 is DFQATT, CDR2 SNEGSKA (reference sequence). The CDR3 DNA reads TGCAGTGCTTTCAAATTCCCCCTAAGCGGGGGGGCCGAAGAGACCCAGTACTTC. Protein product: CSAFKFPLSGGAEETQYF.

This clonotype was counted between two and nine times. CDR3 residues: CASSVASGGAYNEQFF. CDR3 in DNA: TGTGCCAGCAGTGTTGCTAGCGGGGGGGCATACAATGAGCAGTTCTTC. The chain uses TRBV2 and TRBJ2-1; 12 positions match TRBD2. Per the germline V gene, CDR1 is SNHLY and CDR2 is FYNNEI. Germline trimming cut 4 bases from V and 4 bases from J; bases unmatched to any gene: 5. The CDR3 is 16 residues long.

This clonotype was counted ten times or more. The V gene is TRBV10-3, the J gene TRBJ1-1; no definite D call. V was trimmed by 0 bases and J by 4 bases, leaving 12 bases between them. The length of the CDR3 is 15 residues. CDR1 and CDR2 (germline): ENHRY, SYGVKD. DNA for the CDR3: TGTGCCATCAGTGAGTCGTTCCGGACGAGCACTGAAGCTTTCTTT. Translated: CAISESFRTSTEAFF.

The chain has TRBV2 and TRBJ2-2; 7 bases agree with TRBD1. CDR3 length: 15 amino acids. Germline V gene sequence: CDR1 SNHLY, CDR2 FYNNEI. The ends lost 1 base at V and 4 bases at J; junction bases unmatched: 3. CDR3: CASSEVGGGTGELFF. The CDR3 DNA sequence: TGTGCCAGCAGTGAAGTAGGGGGCGGCACCGGGGAGCTGTTTTTT.